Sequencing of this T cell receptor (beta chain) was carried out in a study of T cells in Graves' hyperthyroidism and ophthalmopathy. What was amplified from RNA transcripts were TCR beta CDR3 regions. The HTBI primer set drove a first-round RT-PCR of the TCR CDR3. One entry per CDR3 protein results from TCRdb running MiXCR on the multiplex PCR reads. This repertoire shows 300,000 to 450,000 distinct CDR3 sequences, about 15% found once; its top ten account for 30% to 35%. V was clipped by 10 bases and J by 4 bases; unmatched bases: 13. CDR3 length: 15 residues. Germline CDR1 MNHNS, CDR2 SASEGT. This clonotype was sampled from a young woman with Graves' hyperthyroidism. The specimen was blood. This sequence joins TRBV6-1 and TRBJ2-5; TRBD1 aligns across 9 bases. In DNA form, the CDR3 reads TGTGCCACCCAAATAGACAGGGGGGTAGGAGAGACCCAGTACTTC. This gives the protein CATQIDRGVGETQYF.